This entry lists 17 T cell receptor beta chains sequenced from one sample in a study of blood T cell repertoires in COVID-19. Sequencing was performed with immunoSEQ multiplex PCR; in TCRdb, only in-frame clones are kept and a portion is missing. The table lists hundreds of thousands of clones, 89% of them singletons. Material: peripheral blood. The receptors stem from a woman aged 25 to 39 with COVID-19, enrolled during active disease.

The rearrangement links TRBV7-9 to TRBJ2-7; a possible D gene is TRBD1 (6 bases). CDR3 length: 16 residues. Looked up from germline, CDR1 is SEHNR and CDR2 is FQNEAQ (reference sequence). Trimming left V 5 bases short and J 1 base short, with 18 bases between. CDR3 region: CASSLTGTDRSYEQYF. The CDR3 bases are TGTGCCAGCAGCCTAACCGGGACGGACAGATCCTACGAGCAGTACTTC.

The V call is TRBV4-1, the J call TRBJ2-2; TRBD2 might be the D (5 bases). The V end lost 1 base, the J end lost 8 bases, and 17 bases lay between the germline ends. The CDR3 consists of 16 residues. Per the germline V gene, CDR1 is MGHRA and CDR2 is YSYEKL. The CDR3 region has the DNA TGCGCCAGCAGCCAAGCCGCACGGCTAGCCGCTGGGGAGCTGTTTTTT. As protein: CASSQAARLAAGELFF.

This rearrangement joins TRBV19 to TRBJ2-5; TRBD1 matches 8 bases. V was pared by 1 base and J by 5 bases, with 3 bases of the junction left unmatched. This CDR3 has 14 amino acids. Germline-derived CDR1 and CDR2 are LNHDA and SQIVND (reference sequence). The CDR3 nucleotides read TGTGCCAGTAGTATAGTTACAGGGGGGGAGACCCAGTACTTC. Translation: CASSIVTGGETQYF. Full variable domain (missing parts from reference TRBV19 and TRBJ2-5): DGGITQSPKYLFRKEGQNVTLSCEQNLNHDAMYWYRQDPGQGLRLIYYSQIVNDFQKGDIAEGYSVSREKKESFPLTVTSAQKNPTAFYLCASSIVTGGETQYFGPGTRLLVL.

V is TRBV5-1 and J is TRBJ2-1, with a tentative D call TRBD2 (5 bases). Trimming left V 0 bases short and J 9 bases short, with 13 bases between. This CDR3 is built from 14 residues. CDR1 and CDR2 from the germline V gene are SGHRS and YFSETQ. DNA for the CDR3: TGCGCCAGCAGCTTGGTTATGGGGAGCAGTGAGCAGTTCTTC. It yields the protein CASSLVMGSSEQFF.

The chain combines TRBV12-3 or TRBV12-4 with TRBJ1-2; TRBD1 matches 12 bases. V shed 3 bases, J shed 7 bases, and the junction held 0 bases outside the gene matches. CDR3 length: 13 residues. CDR3 nucleotide sequence: TGTGCCAGCAGTTTGGGACAGGGGGCTGGCTACACCTTC. Translation gives CASSLGQGAGYTF.

The chain has TRBV1 and TRBJ1-6. TRBV1 is annotated as a pseudogene. The length of the CDR3 is 16 residues. CDR3 residues: CTSSQERRGRNSPLHF. The CDR3 DNA follows: TGCACCAGCAGCCAAGAACGGCGCGGAAGGAATTCACCCCTCCACTTT.

This chain links TRBV5-5 with TRBJ1-5; no reliable D call. Per the germline V gene, CDR1 is SGHKS and CDR2 is YYEKEE (reference sequence). The V gene lost 3 bases and the J gene lost 11 bases, with 18 bases spanning the gap. The CDR3 sequence is 14 residues long. The CDR3 loop is CASSSGFNPKAQHF. Written as DNA, the CDR3 is TGTGCCAGCAGCTCGGGATTTAATCCGAAGGCCCAGCATTTT.

The chain combines TRBV6-2 or TRBV6-3 with TRBJ1-2; TRBD1 might be the D (5 bases). The CDR3 spans 12 residues. Germline CDR1 and CDR2: MNHEY and SVGEGT. V gave up 5 bases and J gave up 1 base, with 5 bases separating them. The CDR3, as DNA: TGTGCCAGCAGTCAGGGTAACTATGGCTACACCTTC. Translation gives CASSQGNYGYTF.

The rearrangement uses TRBV28 and TRBJ1-2, with D uncertain. This CDR3 contains 16 residues. Looked up from germline, CDR1 is MDHEN and CDR2 is SYDVKM. V was trimmed by 2 bases and J by 7 bases, leaving 20 bases between them. The CDR3 here is CASSLSAKGRLLGYTF. CDR3 in DNA: TGTGCCAGCAGTTTAAGCGCGAAAGGTCGTCTTCTTGGCTACACCTTC.

The chain carries TRBV5-6 and TRBJ2-4; D unclear. The CDR3 covers 14 residues. Trimming removed 5 bases at V and 0 bases at J, with 9 bases between. The germline CDR1 and CDR2 sequences are SGHDT and YYEEEE. CDR3 sequence: CASSSLIAKNIQYF. In nucleotides, the CDR3 is TGTGCCAGCAGTTCCTTAATAGCCAAAAACATTCAGTACTTC.

The chain recombines TRBV12-5 with TRBJ1-2, with TRBD1 matching 9 bases. Germline loops: CDR1 LGHNT, CDR2 FRNRAP. The CDR3 totals 16 residues. V was clipped by 0 bases and J by 3 bases; unmatched bases: 5. In nucleotides, the CDR3 is TGTGCTAGTGGTTTGGTACTCGACAGGGGGTACTATGGCTACACCTTC. This translates into CASGLVLDRGYYGYTF.

This clone came up many times. The chain links TRBV5-1 to TRBJ1-2; the match to TRBD1 covers 7 bases. Germline lookup yields CDR1 SGHRS and CDR2 YFSETQ. Trimming at V came to 3 bases and at J to 0 bases, leaving 20 bases not matched to a gene. CDR3 size: 20 residues. The CDR3 bases are TGCGCCAGCAGCTCGGGCCCCGGGACAGAGAGACGAGGGGCTAACTATGGCTACACCTTC. Its protein is CASSSGPGTERRGANYGYTF.

The rearrangement links TRBV18 to TRBJ1-5, with unresolved D. CDR1 KGHSH and CDR2 LQKENI come from the germline V gene. V lost 4 bases and J 0 bases, leaving 7 bases between the germline ends. This CDR3 has 14 amino acids. The CDR3 spells CASSLANSNQPQHF. Written as DNA, the CDR3 is TGTGCCAGCTCACTAGCCAATAGCAATCAGCCCCAGCATTTT.

This sequence joins TRBV7-7 and TRBJ2-7; D is perhaps TRBD2 (6 bases). V was trimmed by 1 base and J by 6 bases, leaving 7 bases between them. Per germline, CDR1 SSHAT and CDR2 FNYEAQ (reference sequence). The CDR3 totals 12 residues. CDR3 coding DNA: TGTGCCAGCAGCTTAGAGGGAGGCGAGCAGTACTTC. This encodes CASSLEGGEQYF.

The chain recombines TRBV5-1 with TRBJ2-5; TRBD1 agrees at 9 bases. Germline lookup yields CDR1 SGHRS and CDR2 YFSETQ. V lost 0 bases, J lost 1 base, and 7 bases stayed unmatched. The CDR3 consists of 17 residues. CDR3 sequence reads: CASSLVRTGVLQETQYF. Here the CDR3 DNA reads TGCGCCAGCAGCTTGGTACGGACAGGGGTACTCCAAGAGACCCAGTACTTC.

V usage is TRBV10-3 and J usage is TRBJ1-1, with D maybe TRBD1 (6 bases). Germline CDR1 is ENHRY and CDR2 is SYGVKD. Trimming shortened V by 3 bases and J by 5 bases, and 16 bases separated the two germline ends. The CDR3 extends over 15 amino acids. The chain's CDR3 is CAISERTGRGTEAFF. As DNA, the CDR3 is TGTGCCATCAGTGAAAGAACAGGGAGAGGGACTGAAGCTTTCTTT.

This clone has a single count. Other DNA sequences within the sample encode an identical CDR3. The chain joins TRBV27 to TRBJ2-7; D is perhaps TRBD1 (6 bases). Deletions cut 0 bases from V and 2 bases from J, with 8 bases between. The CDR3 contains 14 residues. The germline gives CDR1 MNHEY, CDR2 SMNVEV (reference sequence). This CDR3 is CASSLSAGAYEQYF. The CDR3 nucleotides are TGTGCCAGCAGTTTATCGGCAGGGGCCTACGAGCAGTACTTC.